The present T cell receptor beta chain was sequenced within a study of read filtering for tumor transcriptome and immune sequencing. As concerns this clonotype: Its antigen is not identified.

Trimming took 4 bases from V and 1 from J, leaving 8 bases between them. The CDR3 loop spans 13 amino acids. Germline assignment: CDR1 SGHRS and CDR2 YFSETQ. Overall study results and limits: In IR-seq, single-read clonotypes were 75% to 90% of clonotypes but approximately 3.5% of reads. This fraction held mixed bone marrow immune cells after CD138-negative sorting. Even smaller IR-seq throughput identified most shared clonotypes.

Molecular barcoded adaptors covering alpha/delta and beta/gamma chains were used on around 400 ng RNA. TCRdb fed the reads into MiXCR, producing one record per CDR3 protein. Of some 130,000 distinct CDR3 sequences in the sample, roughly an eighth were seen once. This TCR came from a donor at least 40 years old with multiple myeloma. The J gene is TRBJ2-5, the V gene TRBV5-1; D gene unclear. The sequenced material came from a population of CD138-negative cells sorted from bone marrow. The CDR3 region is CASSQRPQETQYF. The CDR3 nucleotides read TGCGCCAGCAGCCAGCGACCCCAAGAGACCCAGTACTTC.